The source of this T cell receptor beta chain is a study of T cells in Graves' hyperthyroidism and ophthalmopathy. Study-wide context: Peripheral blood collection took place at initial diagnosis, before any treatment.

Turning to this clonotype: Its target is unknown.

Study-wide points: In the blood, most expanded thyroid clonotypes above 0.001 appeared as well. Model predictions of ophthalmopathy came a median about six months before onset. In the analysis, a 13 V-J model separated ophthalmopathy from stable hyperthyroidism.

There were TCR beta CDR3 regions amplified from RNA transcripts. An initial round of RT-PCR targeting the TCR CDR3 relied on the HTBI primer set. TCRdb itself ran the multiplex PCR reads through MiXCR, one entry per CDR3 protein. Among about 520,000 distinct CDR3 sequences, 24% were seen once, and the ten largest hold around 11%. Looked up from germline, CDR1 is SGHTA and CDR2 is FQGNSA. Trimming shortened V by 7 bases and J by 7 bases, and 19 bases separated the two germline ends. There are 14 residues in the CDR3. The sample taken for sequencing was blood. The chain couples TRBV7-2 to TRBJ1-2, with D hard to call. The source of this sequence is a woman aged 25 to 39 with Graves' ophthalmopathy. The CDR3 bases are TGTGCCAGCAACCCGGGCGCGAAGAGTATTGGCTACACCTTC. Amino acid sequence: CASNPGAKSIGYTF. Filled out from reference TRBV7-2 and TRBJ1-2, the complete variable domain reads GAGVSQSPSNKVTEKGKDVELRCDPISGHTALYWYRQSLGQGLEFLIYFQGNSAPDKSGLPSDRFSAERTGGSVSTLTIQRTQQEDSAVYLCASNPGAKSIGYTFGSGTRLTVV.